This T cell receptor (beta chain) came from a study of T cells in Graves' hyperthyroidism and ophthalmopathy. Turning to the study itself: Peripheral blood was drawn at first diagnosis, prior to all treatment. Findings and limits, study-wide: Blood samples included most of the expanded thyroid clonotypes exceeding 0.001.

Germline trimming cut 10 bases from V and 2 bases from J; bases unmatched to any gene: 8. The V gene's germline CDR1 is MNHEY and CDR2 SMNVEV (reference sequence). The CDR3 totals 13 residues. The sample holds a few counts of this clonotype. Its antigen is unknown. Amplification of TCR beta CDR3 regions was performed using RNA transcripts as template. The HTBI primer set served for first-round RT-PCR of the TCR CDR3. A single record per CDR3 protein comes from TCRdb applying MiXCR to the multiplex PCR reads. In the table there are a few hundred thousand distinct CDR3 sequences, approximately 25% of which are singletons.

The chain joins TRBV27 to TRBJ2-7, with 7 bases aligning to TRBD2. The sequenced sample was blood. The sequence came from a man over 45 with Graves' hyperthyroidism. CDR3: CATKTGGTYEQYF. The CDR3 region has the DNA TGTGCCACCAAGACCGGGGGGACCTACGAGCAGTACTTC.